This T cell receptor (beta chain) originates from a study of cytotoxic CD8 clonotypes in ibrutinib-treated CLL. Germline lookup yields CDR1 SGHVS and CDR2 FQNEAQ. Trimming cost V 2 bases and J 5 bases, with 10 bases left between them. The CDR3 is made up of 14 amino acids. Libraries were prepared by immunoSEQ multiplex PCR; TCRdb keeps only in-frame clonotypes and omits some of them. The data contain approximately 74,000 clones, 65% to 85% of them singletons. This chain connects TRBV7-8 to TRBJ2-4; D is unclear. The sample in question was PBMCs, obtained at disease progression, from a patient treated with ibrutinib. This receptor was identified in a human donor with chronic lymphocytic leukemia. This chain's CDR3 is CASSLWYSQNIQYF. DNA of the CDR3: TGTGCCAGCAGCTTATGGTACAGTCAAAACATTCAGTACTTC. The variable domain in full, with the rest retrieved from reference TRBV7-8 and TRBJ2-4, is GAGVSQSPRYKVAKRGQDVALRCDPISGHVSLFWYQQALGQGPEFLTYFQNEAQLDKSGLPSDRFFAERPEGSVSTLKIQRTQQEDSAVYLCASSLWYSQNIQYFGAGTRLSVL.